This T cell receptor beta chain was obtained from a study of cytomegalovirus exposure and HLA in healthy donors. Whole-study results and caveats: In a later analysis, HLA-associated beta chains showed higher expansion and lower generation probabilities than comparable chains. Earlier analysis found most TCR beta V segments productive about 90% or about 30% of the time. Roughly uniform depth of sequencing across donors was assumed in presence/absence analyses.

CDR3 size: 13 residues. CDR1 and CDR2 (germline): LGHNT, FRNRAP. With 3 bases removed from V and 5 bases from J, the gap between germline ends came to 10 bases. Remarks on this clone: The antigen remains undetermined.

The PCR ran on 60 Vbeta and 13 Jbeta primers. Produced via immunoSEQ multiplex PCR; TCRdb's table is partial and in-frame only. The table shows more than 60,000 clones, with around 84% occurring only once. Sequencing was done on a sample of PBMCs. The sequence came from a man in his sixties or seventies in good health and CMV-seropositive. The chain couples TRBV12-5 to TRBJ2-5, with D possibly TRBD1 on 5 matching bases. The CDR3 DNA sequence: TGTGCTAGTGGTTTTAACAGGTTGGAGACCCAGTACTTC. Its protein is CASGFNRLETQYF.